In this sample, the clone carrying this T cell receptor beta chain turned up a few times. This entry is derived from a study of early T cells in non-severe SARS-CoV-2 infection. Unique molecular identifiers were added to individual cDNA molecules. Via MiXCR, TCRdb re-called the 5' RACE reads, giving one row per CDR3 protein. The table includes some 97,000 distinct CDR3 sequences, roughly 11% detected once. Sequenced material: whole blood, taken at baseline. The sequence was obtained from an adult who was a healthcare worker with PCR-confirmed SARS-CoV-2 infection or an uninfected control (not recorded which).

The CDR3 coding sequence is TGTGCCAGCAGCTTAGCCCACTCCTACGAGCAGTACTTC. Protein: CASSLAHSYEQYF. The genes are TRBV7-8 and TRBJ2-7; D gene unclear. Per germline, CDR1 SGHVS and CDR2 FQNEAQ. This CDR3 is 13 amino acids long. V dropped 0 bases and J dropped 0 bases, with 3 bases sitting between them.